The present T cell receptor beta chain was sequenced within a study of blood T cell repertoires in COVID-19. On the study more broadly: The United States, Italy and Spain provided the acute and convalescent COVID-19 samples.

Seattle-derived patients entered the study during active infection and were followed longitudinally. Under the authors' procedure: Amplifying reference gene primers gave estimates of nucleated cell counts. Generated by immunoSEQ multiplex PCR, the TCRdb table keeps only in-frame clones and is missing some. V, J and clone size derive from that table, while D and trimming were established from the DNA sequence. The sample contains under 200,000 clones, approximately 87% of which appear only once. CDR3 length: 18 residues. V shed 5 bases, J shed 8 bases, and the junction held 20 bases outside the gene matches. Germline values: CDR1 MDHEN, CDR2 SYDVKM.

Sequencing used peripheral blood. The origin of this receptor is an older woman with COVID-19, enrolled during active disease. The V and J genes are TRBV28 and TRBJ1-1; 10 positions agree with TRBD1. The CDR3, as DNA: TGTGCCAGCAGTATAATCACCGGGACAGGGGCTTCCCCGGGAGAAGCTTTCTTT. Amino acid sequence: CASSIITGTGASPGEAFF. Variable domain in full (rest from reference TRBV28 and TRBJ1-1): DVKVTQSSRYLVKRTGEKVFLECVQDMDHENMFWYRQDPGLGLRLIYFSYDVKMKEKGDIPEGYSVSREKKERFSLILESASTNQTSMYLCASSIITGTGASPGEAFFGQGTRLTVV.